The 3 T cell receptor beta chains in this list originate from one sample, sequenced in a study of T cell responses to AZD1222 COVID-19 vaccine. Libraries were prepared by immunoSEQ multiplex PCR; TCRdb keeps only in-frame clonotypes and omits some of them. The top ten clones hold about an eighth of a sample with around 70,000 clones, about three quarters of them seen once. The sequencing here drew on peripheral blood, taken on day 0 of AZD1222 vaccination. Receptors originate from an adult in good health.

The rearrangement uses TRBV19 and TRBJ2-2; 10 nucleotides align to TRBD1. The germline CDR1 and CDR2 sequences are LNHDA and SQIVND (reference sequence). With V trimmed by 6 bases and J by 3 bases, 7 bases remained unmatched. This CDR3 is 16 amino acids long. This chain's CDR3 is CASRTGTGAYTGELFF. In nucleotides, the CDR3 is TGTGCCAGTAGGACGGGGACAGGGGCGTACACCGGGGAGCTGTTTTTT.

This clone was detected only once. The V call is TRBV27, the J call TRBJ1-6; 9 positions match TRBD1. The CDR3 runs to 17 residues. V trimming: 5 bases; J trimming: 6 bases; junction bases outside the gene matches: 11. From germline, CDR1 is MNHEY and CDR2 SMNVEV (reference sequence). The CDR3 DNA reads TGTGCCAGCAGTCACCGACTTTCACAGGGGGCTAATTCACCCCTCCACTTT. It codes for CASSHRLSQGANSPLHF.

This chain connects TRBV28 to TRBJ1-2; 9 positions match TRBD1. Germline lookup yields CDR1 MDHEN and CDR2 SYDVKM. The CDR3 is made up of 13 amino acids. The V gene end was trimmed by 10 bases and the J gene end by 6 bases; junction bases not matched to a gene: 9. Here the CDR3 DNA reads TGTGCCACCATCGGACAGGGGAGGGATGGCTACACCTTC. Protein: CATIGQGRDGYTF.